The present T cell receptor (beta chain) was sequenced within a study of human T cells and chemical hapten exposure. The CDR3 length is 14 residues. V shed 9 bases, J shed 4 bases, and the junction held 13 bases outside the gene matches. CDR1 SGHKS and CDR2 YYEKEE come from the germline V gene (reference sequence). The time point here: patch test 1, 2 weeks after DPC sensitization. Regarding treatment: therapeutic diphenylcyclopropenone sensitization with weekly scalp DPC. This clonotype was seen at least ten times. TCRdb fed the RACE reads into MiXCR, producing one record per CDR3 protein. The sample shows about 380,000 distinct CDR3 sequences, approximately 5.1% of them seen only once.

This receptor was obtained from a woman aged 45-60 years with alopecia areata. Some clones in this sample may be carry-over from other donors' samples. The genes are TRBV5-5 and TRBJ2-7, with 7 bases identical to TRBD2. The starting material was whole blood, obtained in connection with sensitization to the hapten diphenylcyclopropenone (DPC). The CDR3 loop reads CATKTGAGLYEQYF. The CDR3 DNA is TGTGCCACGAAGACGGGAGCGGGATTGTACGAGCAGTACTTC.